One and the same sample provided the 30 T cell receptor beta chains below, sequenced in a study of early T cells in non-severe SARS-CoV-2 infection. MiXCR, run by TCRdb on the 5' RACE reads, gives a single entry per CDR3 protein. The sample has 40,000 to 55,000 distinct CDR3 sequences, approximately 6.2% seen once. The material sequenced was whole blood, taken at baseline. The receptors shown here come from an adult who was a healthcare worker with PCR-confirmed SARS-CoV-2 infection or an uninfected control (not recorded which).

The chain is built from TRBV18 and TRBJ1-1; D call uncertain. V was clipped by 2 bases and J by 3 bases, with 10 bases between them. The CDR3 covers 14 residues. Germline V lookup: CDR1 KGHSH, CDR2 LQKENI. CDR3 bases: TGTGCCAGCTCACCAGGAGGGAGGCACACTGAAGCTTTCTTT. It translates to CASSPGGRHTEAFF.

The chain couples TRBV6-2 or TRBV6-3 to TRBJ2-3; D not certain. The CDR3 consists of 13 residues. Germline V lookup: CDR1 MNHEY, CDR2 SVGEGT. Trimming took 6 bases from V and 6 from J, leaving 13 bases between them. This CDR3 reads CASSRTRVDTQYF. The CDR3 coding sequence is TGTGCCAGCAGCCGCACCCGCGTGGATACGCAGTATTTT.

The chain links TRBV13 to TRBJ1-5; D may be TRBD1 (5 bases). Germline CDR1 and CDR2: PRHDT and FYEKMQ (reference sequence). Deletions cut 2 bases from V and 7 bases from J, with 9 bases between. This CDR3 spans 13 amino acids. This chain's CDR3 is CASSLTRGQPQHF. DNA of the CDR3: TGTGCCAGCAGCTTAACGCGGGGGCAGCCCCAGCATTTT.

Judged by abundance, this clonotype is medium-sized. The V call is TRBV4-3, the J call TRBJ2-1; the D gene is possibly TRBD2 (5 bases). This CDR3 comprises 16 residues. V was cut by 0 bases and J by 1 base, with 10 bases left in between. Germline-derived CDR1 and CDR2 are LGHNA and YSLEER. CDR3 region: CASSQEPRGSYNEQFF. The CDR3 DNA follows: TGCGCCAGCAGCCAAGAACCCCGGGGTTCCTACAATGAGCAGTTCTTC.

The chain has TRBV20-1 and TRBJ2-3; TRBD2 agrees at 7 bases. The V segment lost 2 bases and the J segment 2 bases; nucleotides outside the gene matches: 4. In germline, CDR1 is DFQATT, CDR2 SNEGSKA (reference sequence). The CDR3 extends over 14 amino acids. CDR3 coding DNA: TGCAGTGCTAGACGGCGGGAGTACACAGATACGCAGTATTTT. Amino acids: CSARRREYTDTQYF.

This clonotype showed up many times. This chain links TRBV7-3 with TRBJ2-7, with D tentatively TRBD1 (6 bases). The V and J ends lost 5 bases and 4 bases respectively, with 12 bases between them. From germline, CDR1 is SGHTA and CDR2 FQGTGA. The CDR3 has 13 residues. Written as DNA, the CDR3 is TGTGCCAGCAGCCCCGATCAGGGGTACGAGCAGTACTTC. Encoded protein: CASSPDQGYEQYF.

This clonotype occurred a few times. This chain uses TRBV7-9 with TRBJ1-6, with D perhaps matching TRBD1 (6 bases). This CDR3 spans 13 amino acids. Trimming stripped 5 bases from V and 9 bases from J, with 11 bases between. The germline V gene has CDR1 SEHNR and CDR2 FQNEAQ (reference sequence). CDR3 nucleotides: TGTGCCAGCAGCCAACAGGGAGGTTCACCCCTCCACTTT. It encodes CASSQQGGSPLHF.

This clonotype was observed at least ten times. This chain links TRBV29-1 with TRBJ1-2; the match to TRBD1 covers 7 bases. Losses at the gene ends were 6 bases for V and 6 bases for J; bases not matched to a gene: 10. Germline values: CDR1 SQVTM, CDR2 ANQGSEA. This CDR3 has 13 amino acids. CDR3 sequence (DNA): TGCAGCGTCCTTCAGGGGGTATCTGATGGCTACACCTTC. Its protein is CSVLQGVSDGYTF.

This clonotype was seen more than once but under ten times. The V gene is TRBV5-1, the J gene TRBJ1-5, with D uncertain. The germline V and J ends were trimmed by 1 base and 7 bases, with 9 bases remaining between them. CDR3 length: 13 residues. Germline CDR1 and CDR2: SGHRS and YFSETQ. CDR3 sequence reads: CASSLFVGQPQHF. As DNA, the CDR3 is TGCGCCAGCAGCTTGTTTGTGGGGCAGCCCCAGCATTTT.

This clonotype was counted once. The CDR3 sequence: CASSLALAGPISYEQYF. CDR3 DNA: TGTGCCAGCAGCTTAGCCCTAGCGGGACCTATCTCCTACGAGCAGTACTTC. The chain couples TRBV7-6 to TRBJ2-7, with 9 bases that match TRBD2. Germline V gene lookup returns CDR1 SGHVS and CDR2 FNYEAQ. The J segment lost 0 bases and the V segment lost 0 bases, leaving 6 bases of the junction unmatched. The CDR3 length is 17 residues.

The sample holds many counts of this clonotype. The chain couples TRBV7-9 to TRBJ1-1, with a tentative D call TRBD1 (5 bases). This CDR3 has 16 residues. Trimming removed 5 bases at V and 3 bases at J, with 19 bases between. Germline CDR1 reads SEHNR; CDR2 reads FQNEAQ (reference sequence). DNA of the CDR3: TGTGCCAGCAGCCCACGGTTTGGGGCAGGTCACACTGAAGCTTTCTTT. This translates into CASSPRFGAGHTEAFF.

The chain uses TRBV20-1 and TRBJ1-2; 12 nucleotides match TRBD1. Per the germline V gene, CDR1 is DFQATT and CDR2 is SNEGSKA (reference sequence). CDR3 length equals 14 residues. J was trimmed by 4 bases and V by 5 bases; bases with no gene match: 5. The CDR3 reads CSALGTGGVYGYTF. The CDR3 DNA follows: TGCAGTGCTCTTGGGACAGGGGGCGTCTATGGCTACACCTTC.

This clonotype was seen ten or more times. V is TRBV18 and J is TRBJ2-1, with 8 bases fitting TRBD2. This CDR3 comprises 15 residues. Germline CDR1 is KGHSH and CDR2 is LQKENI. Trimming removed 3 bases from V and 7 bases from J; junction bases left unmatched: 8. The CDR3 DNA is TGTGCCAGCTCACCCCGCGGGACTAGTGATAATGAGCAGTTCTTC. Translating gives CASSPRGTSDNEQFF.

This clonotype was seen at least ten times. This chain connects TRBV7-2 to TRBJ2-3; D ambiguous. From germline, CDR1 is SGHTA and CDR2 FQGNSA. The CDR3 is 15 amino acids. V lost 1 base, J lost 1 base, and 9 bases lay in between. The CDR3 protein is CASSLDPQGTDTQYF. The CDR3 nucleotides are TGTGCCAGCAGCTTAGACCCTCAGGGCACAGATACGCAGTATTTT.

This clonotype was detected a few times. The rearrangement links TRBV20-1 to TRBJ2-1; 8 bases agree with TRBD2. The V gene end was trimmed by 3 bases and the J gene end by 7 bases; junction bases not matched to a gene: 8. The CDR3 length is 14 residues. Germline lookup yields CDR1 DFQATT and CDR2 SNEGSKA (reference sequence). The CDR3 DNA reads TGCAGTGCTAGCGTACTAGCGGCGAGAAATGAGCAGTTCTTC. It yields the protein CSASVLAARNEQFF.

This clonotype was picked up a small number of times. The chain uses TRBV14 and TRBJ1-6, with D perhaps matching TRBD1 (5 bases). Germline CDR1 SGHDN, CDR2 FVKESK. Trimming cost V 0 bases and J 3 bases, with 9 bases left between them. CDR3 length equals 16 residues. The CDR3 loop is CASSQDGALYNSPLHF. In DNA form, the CDR3 reads TGTGCCAGCAGCCAAGATGGGGCTCTCTATAATTCACCCCTCCACTTT.

This clonotype was seen repeatedly, ten times or more. V is TRBV7-3 and J is TRBJ2-2; either TRBD1 or TRBD2 may supply D (6 bases each). The CDR3 has 17 residues. Trimming removed 2 bases at V and 8 bases at J, with 21 bases between. CDR1 and CDR2 from the germline V gene are SGHTA and FQGTGA. The CDR3 region has the DNA TGTGCCAGCAGCTTAGGGCCAGGGGAGGCATTAAGTGGGGAGCTGTTTTTT. Translating gives CASSLGPGEALSGELFF. Full variable domain (rest looked up from reference TRBV7-3 and TRBJ2-2): GAGVSQTPSNKVTEKGKYVELRCDPISGHTALYWYRQSLGQGPEFLIYFQGTGAADDSGLPNDRFFAVRPEGSVSTLKIQRTERGDSAVYLCASSLGPGEALSGELFFGEGSRLTVL.

The V gene is TRBV24-1, the J gene TRBJ2-6; the D is unclear. This CDR3 has 16 residues. V was trimmed by 1 base and J by 0 bases, leaving 6 bases between them. Germline CDR1 reads KGHDR; CDR2 reads SFDVKD. This chain's CDR3 is CATSDFGRSGANVLTF. CDR3 DNA: TGTGCCACCAGTGATTTCGGCCGCTCTGGGGCCAACGTCCTGACTTTC.

The sample holds a few counts of this clonotype. The chain links TRBV14 to TRBJ2-7; no reliable D call. This CDR3 has 16 residues. The germline CDR1 and CDR2 sequences are SGHDN and FVKESK. The V end lost 2 bases, the J end lost 6 bases, and 20 bases lay between the germline ends. CDR3: CASSQRGGGRNTEQYF. CDR3 DNA: TGTGCCAGCAGCCAAAGAGGTGGTGGTCGCAACACCGAGCAGTACTTC.

The rearrangement uses TRBV7-2 and TRBJ2-7; the match to TRBD2 covers 9 bases. Germline CDR1 SGHTA, CDR2 FQGNSA. CDR3 length: 15 amino acids. Trimming cost V 5 bases and J 3 bases; bases outside gene matches: 8. CDR3 residues: CASSEAGGPSYEQYF. Here the CDR3 DNA reads TGTGCCAGCAGCGAAGCGGGGGGACCCAGCTACGAGCAGTACTTC. Filled out from reference TRBV7-2 and TRBJ2-7, the complete variable domain reads GAGVSQSPSNKVTEKGKDVELRCDPISGHTALYWYRQSLGQGLEFLIYFQGNSAPDKSGLPSDRFSAERTGGSVSTLTIQRTQQEDSAVYLCASSEAGGPSYEQYFGPGTRLTVT.

This clonotype was found a few times. J is TRBJ2-1 and V is TRBV10-3; 12 bases are a match to TRBD2. Germline CDR1 ENHRY, CDR2 SYGVKD. V gave up 4 bases and J gave up 4 bases; unmatched junction bases: 5. The CDR3 extends over 16 amino acids. This chain's CDR3 is CAISGPTSGRYNEQFF. The CDR3 DNA reads TGTGCCATCAGTGGACCGACTAGCGGGAGATACAATGAGCAGTTCTTC.

This rearrangement joins TRBV3-1 to TRBJ2-2, with a possible D match to TRBD2 (5 bases). The V gene lost 1 base and the J gene lost 4 bases, with 10 bases spanning the gap. The CDR3 totals 15 residues. Germline V gene data show CDR1 as LGHDT and CDR2 as YNNKEL (reference sequence). Here the CDR3 DNA reads TGTGCCAGCAGCCAAGGGCGGGCTGGCACCGGGGAGCTGTTTTTT. Its protein product is CASSQGRAGTGELFF.

There are many counts of this clonotype. This sequence joins TRBV7-6 and TRBJ1-1; D is possibly TRBD1 (5 bases). The V gene's germline CDR1 is SGHVS and CDR2 FNYEAQ. The CDR3 spans 13 residues. V was shortened by 2 bases and J by 7 bases, with 11 bases between the two germline ends. The CDR3 is CASSLFLDSEAFF. The CDR3 DNA is TGTGCCAGCAGCTTATTCCTCGACAGTGAAGCTTTCTTT. Based on the CDR3 plus reference TRBV7-6 and TRBJ1-1, the full variable domain is GAGVSQSPRYKVTKRGQDVALRCDPISGHVSLYWYRQALGQGPEFLTYFNYEAQQDKSGLPNDRFSAERPEGSISTLTIQRTEQRDSAMYRCASSLFLDSEAFFGQGTRLTVV.

Many counts were recorded for this clonotype. V gene TRBV25-1 combines with J gene TRBJ2-2, with D possibly called TRBD1 or TRBD2 (5 bases each). CDR3 length: 14 amino acids. The germline V gene has CDR1 MGHDK and CDR2 SYGVNS. Trimming removed 4 bases from V and 12 bases from J, with 18 bases in between. For the CDR3, the DNA is TGTGCCAGCAGTGGAGGGACCTGGGCGGAGAAGCTGTTTTTT. It is translated as CASSGGTWAEKLFF.

This clonotype was observed a few times. The chain combines TRBV12-3 or TRBV12-4 with TRBJ2-7, with 9 bases matching TRBD1. V was clipped by 6 bases and J by 6 bases; unmatched bases: 12. The CDR3 is made up of 15 amino acids. DNA for the CDR3: TGTGCCAGCAGCCCCCTCGGGACAGGGACACCCGAGCAGTACTTC. Translated, it gives CASSPLGTGTPEQYF.

This clonotype was detected ten times or more. The chain has TRBV7-2 and TRBJ1-3, with unresolved D. Deletions cut 2 bases from V and 2 bases from J, with 7 bases between. The CDR3 has 14 amino acids. CDR1 is SGHTA and CDR2 is FQGNSA in the germline V gene. The CDR3 DNA sequence: TGTGCCAGCAGCTTAACCCCAGCTGGAAACACCATATATTTT. Its protein is CASSLTPAGNTIYF.

In this sample, this clonotype turned up a few times. The CDR3 sequence is CASRIAGLSYEQYF. For the CDR3, the DNA is TGTGCCAGCAGGATTGCGGGTCTCTCCTACGAGCAGTACTTC. This chain connects TRBV28 to TRBJ2-7, with a possible D match to TRBD2 (5 bases). With 6 bases removed from V and 0 bases from J, the gap between germline ends came to 12 bases. The CDR3 runs 14 residues. The germline V gene has CDR1 MDHEN and CDR2 SYDVKM. Complete variable domain (other parts from reference TRBV28 and TRBJ2-7): DVKVTQSSRYLVKRTGEKVFLECVQDMDHENMFWYRQDPGLGLRLIYFSYDVKMKEKGDIPEGYSVSREKKERFSLILESASTNQTSMYLCASRIAGLSYEQYFGPGTRLTVT.

A few counts support this clonotype. The rearrangement uses TRBV14 and TRBJ2-1; D remains unclear. This CDR3 is 15 amino acids long. V gave up 0 bases and J gave up 5 bases, with 11 bases separating them. Germline V CDR1 and CDR2: SGHDN, FVKESK. The CDR3 sequence: CASSQDTLRHNEQFF. The CDR3 nucleotides are TGTGCCAGCAGCCAAGACACATTACGCCACAATGAGCAGTTCTTC.

This clonotype was observed at least ten times. This chain links TRBV7-8 with TRBJ2-2, with D perhaps given as TRBD1 or TRBD2 (5 bases each). CDR1 SGHVS and CDR2 FQNEAQ come from the germline V gene. The CDR3 spans 18 residues. V lost 5 bases, J lost 3 bases, and 22 bases lay in between. The DNA of the CDR3 is TGTGCCAGCAGCCGAAGACCGCTACTCGGGGCTCACACCGGGGAGCTGTTTTTT. Its protein product is CASSRRPLLGAHTGELFF.

In its sample, this clonotype was seen a few times. The chain is built from TRBV6-6 and TRBJ1-4, with no clear D. The CDR3 is 14 residues long. V lost 7 bases and J lost 6, with 15 bases in between. CDR1 MNHNY and CDR2 SVGAGI come from the germline V gene (reference sequence). The CDR3: CASTGSTDYEKLFF. CDR3 sequence (DNA): TGTGCCAGCACAGGATCGACGGACTATGAAAAACTGTTTTTT.